The sequence of this T cell receptor (beta chain) was determined in a study of OX40 agonist ivuxolimab in advanced cancers. Turning to the overall study: The costimulatory receptor OX40 (CD134) was targeted by ivuxolimab, a fully human IgG2 agonistic monoclonal antibody. Among the 50 to 55 dose-escalation patients, around 19 had hepatocellular carcinoma, approximately 15 melanoma, 9 renal cell carcinoma and 9 head and neck cancer. Prior anti-PD-1, anti-PD-L1 or anti-CTLA-4 therapy was permitted, and checkpoint inhibitors had been received by under 50% of dose-escalation patients. In the dose-escalation cohort, nearly 85% of patients were male, and the mean age was 60 years with a range of about 20 to 80. Peripheral TCRbeta sequencing was intended to test whether TCR sequence diversity was altered and clonal T-cell expansion was caused by ivuxolimab. The monotherapy dose-escalation portion (N of about 50 patients) of the phase I ivuxolimab trial is reported in the paper. Intravenous ivuxolimab was administered to patients every 2 weeks at six dose levels: 0.01, 0.1, 0.3, 1.5, 3 and 10 mg/kg. Partial responses occurred in three dose-escalation patients: two with cutaneous melanoma and one with hepatocellular carcinoma.

Results the study describes overall, beyond this receptor: After ivuxolimab, expanded clones were on average more numerous among CD8+ T cells than among CD4+ T cells. In partial responders in the 0.1-3.0 mg/kg groups, normalized peripheral clonal expansion was found to be among the lowest, especially among CD8+ T cells. Antigen specificity was not determined for the clonally expanded peripheral T cells. Clonal expansion of both CD4+ and CD8+ blood T cells was observed from baseline to week 6 at doses 0.1 to 3.0 mg/kg. Low levels of normalized T-cell clonal expansion were also seen in some patients who did not respond.

The trial excluded patients who had a history of autoimmune disease or who were on systemic immunosuppression. Peripheral blood for TCR sequencing was drawn from every dose cohort at baseline, at cycle 4 day 1 and at cycle 7 day 1. Samples came from an open-label, multicenter, first-in-human phase I dose-escalation trial of ivuxolimab. The trial enrolled adults with locally advanced or metastatic head and neck squamous cell, hepatocellular, melanoma or renal cell carcinoma. CD4+ and CD8+ T cells were sorted separately from peripheral blood before TCR sequencing. On this clone: It lacks a known antigen. The input lacks base qualities; no much larger clone sits a single base away.

CDR1 and CDR2 (SGHNT, YYREEE) derive from the germline V gene (reference sequence). V and J are trimmed by 4 bases and 0 bases, and the gene matches miss 7 bases of the junction. Measured from the cysteine to the phenylalanine, the CDR3 is 15 residues long. The only DNA kept is the CDR3, 45 bases in frame from the first base. Genomic DNA was isolated from the sorted cells so that the TCRbeta CDR3 region could be sequenced. TCRbeta CDR3 regions were sequenced using the immunoSEQ Assay. The clones in this table, taken by TCRdb from immuneACCESS, are in-frame only. Not every clone is retained; where verified, under half of the shortfall comes from an unresolved V gene, and the cause of the rest is unknown. The sample profile shows 100,000 to 150,000 clones; about nine tenths of them were found once. The ten most abundant clones make up about 0.81% of the sample.

The sequence links TRBV5-4 to TRBJ2-7; TRBD1 fits 7 bases in the junction. The sequence derives from an adult with an advanced solid tumor such as melanoma, head and neck, liver or kidney cancer. The sequencing used CD4+ or CD8+ T cells sorted from blood, collected in a trial of the OX40 agonist ivuxolimab. The nucleotides are TGTGCCAGCAGCAACCTGGACAGGAGCTCCTACGAGCAGTACTTC. Translated, it reads CASSNLDRSSYEQYF.